This T cell receptor (beta chain) is drawn from a study of siplizumab effects on memory and regulatory T cells. Trimming stripped 0 bases from V and 0 bases from J, with 11 bases between. There are 16 residues in the CDR3. Germline V gives CDR1 SGHNT, CDR2 YYREEE (reference sequence). Profiled with immunoSEQ multiplex PCR; TCRdb holds only in-frame clones, not every one. This table has roughly 56,000 clones, around 97% appearing once. The study's findings and limits: Greater diversity than memory cells seemed evident in naive T cells, which also appeared to be major alloresponse contributors. Assignment to unstimulated subsets succeeded for only a minor fraction of the alloreactive clones. Proliferating siplizumab-culture Tregs lacked confirmation of suppressive function.

About this clone itself: No antigen is known for it.

The genes are TRBV5-4 and TRBJ2-3; D is perhaps TRBD1 (5 bases). The sequenced material came from naive CD8+ T cells sorted from blood. The source of this sequence is a human donor in good health. The CDR3: CASSLGTFASTDTQYF. CDR3 bases: TGTGCCAGCAGCTTGGGGACATTCGCTAGCACAGATACGCAGTATTTT.